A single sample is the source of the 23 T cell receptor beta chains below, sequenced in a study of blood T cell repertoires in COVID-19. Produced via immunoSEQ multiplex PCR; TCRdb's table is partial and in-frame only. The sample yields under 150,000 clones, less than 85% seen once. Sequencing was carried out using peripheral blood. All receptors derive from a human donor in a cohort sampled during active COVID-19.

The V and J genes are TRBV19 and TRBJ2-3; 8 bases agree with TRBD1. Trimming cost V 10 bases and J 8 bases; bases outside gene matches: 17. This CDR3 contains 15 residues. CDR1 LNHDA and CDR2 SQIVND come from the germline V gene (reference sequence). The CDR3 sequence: CATLDRDRVAATQYF. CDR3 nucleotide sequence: TGTGCCACCTTGGACAGGGATCGGGTGGCGGCTACGCAGTATTTT. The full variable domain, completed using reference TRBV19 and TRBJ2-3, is DGGITQSPKYLFRKEGQNVTLSCEQNLNHDAMYWYRQDPGQGLRLIYYSQIVNDFQKGDIAEGYSVSREKKESFPLTVTSAQKNPTAFYLCATLDRDRVAATQYFGPGTRLTVL.

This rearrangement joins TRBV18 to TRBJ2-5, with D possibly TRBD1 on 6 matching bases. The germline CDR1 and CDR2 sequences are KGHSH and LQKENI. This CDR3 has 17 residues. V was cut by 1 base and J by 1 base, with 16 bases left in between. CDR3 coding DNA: TGTGCCAGCTCACCACGGGAAAGCAGGGGCGGCCAAGAGACCCAGTACTTC. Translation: CASSPRESRGGQETQYF.

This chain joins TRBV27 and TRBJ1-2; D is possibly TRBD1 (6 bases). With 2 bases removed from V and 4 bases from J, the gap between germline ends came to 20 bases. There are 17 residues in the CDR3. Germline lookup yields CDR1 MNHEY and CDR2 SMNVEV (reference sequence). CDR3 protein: CASSLVGGQQERYGYTF. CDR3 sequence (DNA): TGTGCCAGCAGTTTAGTTGGAGGACAGCAAGAGCGCTATGGCTACACCTTC.

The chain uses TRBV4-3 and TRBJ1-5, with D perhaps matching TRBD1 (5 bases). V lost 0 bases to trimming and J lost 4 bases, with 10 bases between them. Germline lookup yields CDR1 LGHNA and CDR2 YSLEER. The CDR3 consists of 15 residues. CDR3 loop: CASSQDGAANQPQHF. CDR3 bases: TGCGCCAGCAGCCAAGATGGGGCAGCAAATCAGCCCCAGCATTTT.

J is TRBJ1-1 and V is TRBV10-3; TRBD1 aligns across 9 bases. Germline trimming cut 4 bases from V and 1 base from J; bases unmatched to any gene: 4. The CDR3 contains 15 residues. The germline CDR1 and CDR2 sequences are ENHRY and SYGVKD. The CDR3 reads CAISATGGPNTEAFF. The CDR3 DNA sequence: TGTGCCATCAGTGCGACAGGGGGGCCGAACACTGAAGCTTTCTTT.

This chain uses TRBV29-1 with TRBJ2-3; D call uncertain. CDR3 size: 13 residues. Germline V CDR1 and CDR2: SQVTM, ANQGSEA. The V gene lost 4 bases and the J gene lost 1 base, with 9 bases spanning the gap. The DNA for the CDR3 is TGCAGCGTTGGACTCTGGGGCACAGATACGCAGTATTTT. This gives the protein CSVGLWGTDTQYF.

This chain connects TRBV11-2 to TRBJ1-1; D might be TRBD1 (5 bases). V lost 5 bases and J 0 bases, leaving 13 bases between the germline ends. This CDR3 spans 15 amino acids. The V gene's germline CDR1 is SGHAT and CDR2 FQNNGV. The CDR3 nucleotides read TGTGCCAGCAGCCCAGAGGGAGGGGTGAACACTGAAGCTTTCTTT. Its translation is CASSPEGGVNTEAFF. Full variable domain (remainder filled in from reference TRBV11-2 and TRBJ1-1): EAGVAQSPRYKIIEKRQSVAFWCNPISGHATLYWYQQILGQGPKLLIQFQNNGVVDDSQLPKDRFSAERLKGVDSTLKIQPAKLEDSAVYLCASSPEGGVNTEAFFGQGTRLTVV.

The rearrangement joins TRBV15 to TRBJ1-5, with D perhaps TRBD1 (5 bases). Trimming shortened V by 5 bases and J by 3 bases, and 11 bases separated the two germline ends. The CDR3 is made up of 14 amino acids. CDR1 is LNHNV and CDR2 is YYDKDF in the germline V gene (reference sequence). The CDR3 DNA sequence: TGTGCCACCAGCCTAACAGGTTTCAATCAGCCCCAGCATTTT. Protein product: CATSLTGFNQPQHF.

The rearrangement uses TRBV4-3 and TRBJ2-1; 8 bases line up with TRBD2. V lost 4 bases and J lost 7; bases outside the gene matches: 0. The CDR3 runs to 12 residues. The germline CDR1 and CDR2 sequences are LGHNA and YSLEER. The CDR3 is CASSPGGNEQFF. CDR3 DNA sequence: TGCGCCAGCAGCCCGGGGGGGAATGAGCAGTTCTTC.

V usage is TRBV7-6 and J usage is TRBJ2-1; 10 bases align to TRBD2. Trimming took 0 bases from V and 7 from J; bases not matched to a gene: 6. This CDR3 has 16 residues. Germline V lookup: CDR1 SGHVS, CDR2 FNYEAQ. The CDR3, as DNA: TGTGCCAGCAGCTTAGCGCGTTTAGCGGGGGGAAATGAGCAGTTCTTC. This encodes CASSLARLAGGNEQFF.

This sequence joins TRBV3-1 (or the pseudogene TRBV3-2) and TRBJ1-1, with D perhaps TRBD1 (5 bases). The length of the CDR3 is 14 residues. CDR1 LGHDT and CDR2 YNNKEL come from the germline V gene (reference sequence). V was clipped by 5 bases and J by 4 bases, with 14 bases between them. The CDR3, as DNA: TGTGCCAGCAGCAGGCGGGGGGAAGGCACTGAAGCTTTCTTT. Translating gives CASSRRGEGTEAFF.

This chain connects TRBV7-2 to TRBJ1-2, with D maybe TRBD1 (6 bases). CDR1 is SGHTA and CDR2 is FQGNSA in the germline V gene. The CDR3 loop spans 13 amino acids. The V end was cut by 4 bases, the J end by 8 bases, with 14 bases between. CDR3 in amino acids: CASSSLDSFGYTF. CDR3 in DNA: TGTGCCAGCAGCTCTCTGGACAGTTTCGGCTACACCTTC.

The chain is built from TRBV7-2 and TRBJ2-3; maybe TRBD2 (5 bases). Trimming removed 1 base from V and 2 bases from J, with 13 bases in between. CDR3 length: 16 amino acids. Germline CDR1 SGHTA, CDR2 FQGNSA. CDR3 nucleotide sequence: TGTGCCAGCAGCTTAGTGGCTAGCCTCATCACAGATACGCAGTATTTT. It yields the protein CASSLVASLITDTQYF. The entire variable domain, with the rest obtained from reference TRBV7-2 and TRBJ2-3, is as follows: GAGVSQSPSNKVTEKGKDVELRCDPISGHTALYWYRQSLGQGLEFLIYFQGNSAPDKSGLPSDRFSAERTGGSVSTLTIQRTQQEDSAVYLCASSLVASLITDTQYFGPGTRLTVL.

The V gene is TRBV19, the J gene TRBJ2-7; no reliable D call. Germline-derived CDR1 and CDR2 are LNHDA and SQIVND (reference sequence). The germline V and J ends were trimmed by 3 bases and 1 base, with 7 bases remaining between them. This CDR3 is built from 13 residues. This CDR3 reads CASSILNSYEQYF. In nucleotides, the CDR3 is TGTGCCAGTAGTATTTTAAATTCCTACGAGCAGTACTTC.

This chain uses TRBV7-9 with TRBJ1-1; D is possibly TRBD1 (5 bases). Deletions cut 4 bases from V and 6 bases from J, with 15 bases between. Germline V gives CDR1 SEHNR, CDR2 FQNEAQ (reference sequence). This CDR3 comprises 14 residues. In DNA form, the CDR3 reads TGTGCCAGCAGCTCGGGTGCGGGAGGGGCTGAAGCTTTCTTT. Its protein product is CASSSGAGGAEAFF.

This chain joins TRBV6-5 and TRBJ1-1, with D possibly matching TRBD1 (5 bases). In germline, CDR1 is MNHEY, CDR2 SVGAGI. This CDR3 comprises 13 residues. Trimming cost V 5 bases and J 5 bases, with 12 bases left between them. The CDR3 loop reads CASSRGGGTEAFF. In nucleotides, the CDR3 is TGTGCCAGCAGTCGGGGGGGAGGAACTGAAGCTTTCTTT.

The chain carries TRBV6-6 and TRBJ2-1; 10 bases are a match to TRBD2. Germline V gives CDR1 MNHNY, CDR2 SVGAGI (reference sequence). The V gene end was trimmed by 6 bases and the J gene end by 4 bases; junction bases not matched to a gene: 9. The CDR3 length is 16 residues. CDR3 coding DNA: TGTGCCAGCAGGGGGACTAGCGACATACCTTACAATGAGCAGTTCTTC. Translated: CASRGTSDIPYNEQFF.

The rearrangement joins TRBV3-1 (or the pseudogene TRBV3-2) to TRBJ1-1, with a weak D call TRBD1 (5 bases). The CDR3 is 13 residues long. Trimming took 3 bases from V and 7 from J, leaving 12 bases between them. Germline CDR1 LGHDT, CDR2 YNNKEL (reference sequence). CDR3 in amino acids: CASSQTARGEAFF. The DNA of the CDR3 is TGTGCCAGCAGCCAGACAGCTAGGGGTGAAGCTTTCTTT.

The CDR3, as DNA: TGTGCCAGCAGCCAAGTCCAGGGGACCGGGGAGCTGTTTTTT. Amino acid sequence: CASSQVQGTGELFF. This chain uses TRBV3-1 (or the pseudogene TRBV3-2) with TRBJ2-2; D is possibly TRBD1 (6 bases). This CDR3 has 14 residues. The V gene's germline CDR1 is LGHDT and CDR2 YNNKEL (reference sequence). Trimming cost V 1 base and J 5 bases, with 8 bases left between them.

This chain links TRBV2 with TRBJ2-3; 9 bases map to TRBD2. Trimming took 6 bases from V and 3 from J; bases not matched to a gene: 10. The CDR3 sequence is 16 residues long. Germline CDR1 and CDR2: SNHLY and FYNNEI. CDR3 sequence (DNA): TGTGCCAGCAGGGCGGATGGAGCGGGGGGAACAGATACGCAGTATTTT. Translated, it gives CASRADGAGGTDTQYF.

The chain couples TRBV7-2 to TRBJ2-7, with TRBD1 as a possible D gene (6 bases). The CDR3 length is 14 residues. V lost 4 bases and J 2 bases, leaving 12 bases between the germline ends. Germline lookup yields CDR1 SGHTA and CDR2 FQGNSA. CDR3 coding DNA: TGTGCCAGCAGCTACAGGGAAGGCCCCTACGAGCAGTACTTC. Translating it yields CASSYREGPYEQYF.

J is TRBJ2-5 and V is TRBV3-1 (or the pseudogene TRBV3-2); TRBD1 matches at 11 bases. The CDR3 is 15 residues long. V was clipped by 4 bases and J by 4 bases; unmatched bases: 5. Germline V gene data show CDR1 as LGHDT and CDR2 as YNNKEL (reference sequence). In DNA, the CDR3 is TGTGCCAGCAGCCTGCCCGGGACAGGGGGAGAGACCCAGTACTTC. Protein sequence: CASSLPGTGGETQYF.

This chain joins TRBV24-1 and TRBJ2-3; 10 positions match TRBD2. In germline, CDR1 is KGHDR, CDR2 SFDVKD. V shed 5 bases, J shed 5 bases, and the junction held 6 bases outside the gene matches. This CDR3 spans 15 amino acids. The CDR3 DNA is TGTGCCACCAGTGCCAGCGGGGGGGCAAGAGATACGCAGTATTTT. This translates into CATSASGGARDTQYF.